The T cell receptor beta chain under discussion was sequenced for a study of blood T cell repertoires in COVID-19. Overall study: T cells, B-cell-depleted T cells, or PBMCs supplied cDNA or gDNA.

Authors' processing steps: Amplification of reference gene primers was used by the study to estimate nucleated cell counts. Generated by immunoSEQ multiplex PCR, the TCRdb table keeps only in-frame clones and is missing some. D and trimming come from the DNA, and the V and J calls and clone size come from that table. Of 250,000 to 350,000 clones in the sample, 88% are singletons; the top ten hold approximately 10%. Germline V gene lookup returns CDR1 SGHTA and CDR2 FQGNSA. V dropped 4 bases and J dropped 0; count of bases not matched to a gene: 6. The CDR3 runs to 15 residues. Specimen: peripheral blood. The chain joins TRBV7-2 to TRBJ2-7; 7 positions match TRBD1. This receptor was obtained from a woman in her 30s with COVID-19, enrolled during active disease. The CDR3 sequence is CASSSRDRDSYEQYF. The CDR3 DNA follows: TGTGCCAGCAGCTCCCGAGACAGGGACTCCTACGAGCAGTACTTC.